This is a list of T cell receptor beta chains from one sample in a study of T cell clusters in autoimmune cytopenias. Using the multiplex PCR reads, TCRdb records one entry per CDR3 protein without DNA. Its table lists about 1,400 distinct CDR3 sequences. The sample comprised peripheral blood. These receptors were collected from a human donor with an autoimmune cytopenia or autoimmune hepatitis (not recorded which). Both conserved end residues are part of each CDR3. For some rows the clone size is stated as once, few or many, or as a class when expanded; others skip it.

CDR3 length	V gene	J gene	clone size	CDR3 protein
11	TRBV19	TRBJ1-5	medium-sized	CASSFAAGQHF
16	TRBV18	TRBJ1-3	medium-sized	CASSPGQVNSGNTIYF
14	TRBV12-3/TRBV12-4	TRBJ2-1	-	CASSPGLANNFQFF
15	TRBV7-2	TRBJ2-5	medium-sized	CASSLGLVGGETQYF
14	TRBV18	TRBJ2-3	medium-sized	CASSPLTSTDTQYF
12	TRBV30	TRBJ1-2	large	CAWTVDQGGYTF
12	TRBV20-1	TRBJ1-1	-	CSARDSSLGAFF
19	TRBV7-9	TRBJ1-5	large	CASSVIGGGTENSNQPQHF
17	TRBV27	TRBJ1-4	-	CASSPSERAPRVEKLFF
14	TRBV18	TRBJ2-7	medium-sized	CASSALTGAYEQYF
21	TRBV6-1	TRBJ2-3	-	CASSVRAGTSGRAGSTDTQYF
18	TRBV19	TRBJ1-1	-	CASSPSAGTGGSTTEAFF
15	TRBV12-3/TRBV12-4	TRBJ2-5	medium-sized	CASSPLAGGGETQYF
16	TRBV5-1	TRBJ2-7	-	CASLGITGTGKYEQYF
16	TRBV12-3/TRBV12-4	TRBJ2-2	medium-sized	CASSRRGGANTGELFF
19	TRBV6-5	TRBJ2-3	medium-sized	CASSYSWGQATLSGNTQYF
15	TRBV19	TRBJ2-1	medium-sized	CASSIEGTREDEQFF
15	TRBV5-6	TRBJ2-2	medium-sized	CASSPGGGDTGELFF
13	TRBV20-1	TRBJ1-3	-	CSARGLTGNTIYF
15	TRBV7-9	TRBJ1-1	-	CASSSWAGANTEAFF
13	TRBV19	TRBJ1-5	medium-sized	CASSMMGDQPQHF
17	TRBV20-1	TRBJ2-1	-	CSARDPGTSGGAREQFF
13	TRBV7-9	TRBJ2-1	-	CASRVSSYNEQFF
15	TRBV6-5	TRBJ1-3	medium-sized	CASRRQGSSGNTIYF
15	TRBV5-4	TRBJ2-3	-	CASSLAGVQTDTQYF
16	TRBV11-2	TRBJ2-5	-	CASSLGLGFMTETQYF
14	TRBV18	TRBJ2-7	medium-sized	CASSPSTGIYEQYF
14	TRBV7-6	TRBJ2-5	medium-sized	CASSLTGWVETQYF
13	TRBV27	TRBJ2-5	-	CASRNSPWETQYF
14	TRBV5-1	TRBJ1-2	-	CASKWQDEGYGYTF
16	TRBV20-1	TRBJ2-1	medium-sized	CSARDRAGLATNEQFF
13	TRBV6-4	TRBJ1-2	-	CASSGQAHYGYTF
13	TRBV6-4	TRBJ1-1	-	CASSTSVNTEAFF
15	TRBV19	TRBJ1-5	medium-sized	CASSGGEQGNQPQHF
14	TRBV5-1	TRBJ2-1	-	CASSPGQGYNEQFF
12	TRBV7-9	TRBJ1-5	large	CASSLGSQPQHF
16	TRBV10-3	TRBJ1-1	-	CAISQMGTGINTEAFF
12	TRBV12-3/TRBV12-4	TRBJ1-5	medium-sized	CASSLEGQPQHF
13	TRBV12-3/TRBV12-4	TRBJ1-5	medium-sized	CASSPQGNQPQHF
16	TRBV19	TRBJ2-2	-	CASSQPKGANTGELFF
14	TRBV20-1	TRBJ2-3	-	CSASGDRDTDTQYF
14	TRBV19	TRBJ1-5	-	CASSQTGGYQPQHF
15	TRBV5-1	TRBJ1-2	-	CASSLGGTANYGYTF
14	TRBV20-1	TRBJ2-1	medium-sized	CSALRDRGRNEQFF
14	TRBV29-1	TRBJ2-7	medium-sized	CSVRTSGSSYEQYF
14	TRBV21-1	TRBJ2-6	medium-sized	CASSKVYRSNVLTF
15	TRBV20-1	TRBJ2-7	-	CSAHTGSGLGREQYF
15	TRBV5-5	TRBJ1-2	large	CASSLVAGGWNGYTF
12	TRBV27	TRBJ2-2	medium-sized	CASTTGSGELFF
16	TRBV14	TRBJ1-2	-	CASSSPGQIANYGYTF
13	TRBV24-1	TRBJ2-3	medium-sized	CATSAAGTDTQYF
15	TRBV7-9	TRBJ2-7	-	CASSLAGTGKYEQYF
14	TRBV27	TRBJ2-6	hyperexpanded	CASSLYAGANVLTF
16	TRBV12-3/TRBV12-4	TRBJ1-6	medium-sized	CASSPGTGGYGPPLHF
15	TRBV11-2	TRBJ2-2	-	CASSLVSAGAGELFF
14	TRBV5-6	TRBJ1-1	medium-sized	CASSLVDRGTEAFF